This TCR beta chain was sequenced during a study of blood T cell repertoires in COVID-19 (dated by TCRdb to the early 2020s). Concerning the study at large: The collaborator samples originated in the United States, Italy and Spain and spanned the acute and convalescent phases of COVID-19. The prospective study material was composed of cDNA or gDNA derived from T cells, B-cell-depleted T cells, or PBMCs. HLA class I and class II types, where available, came from metadata supplied by the sample provider rather than from assay-based typing. A freely available public database, intended as a resource for researchers studying the immune response to SARS-CoV-2, is where the repertoires were released. Subjects who had been exposed to COVID-19, were actively infected with it, or had recovered from it provided the deeply sampled blood TCRbeta repertoires that made up the dataset. Samples came from the ongoing ImmuneRACE study (first 160 participants) plus 1,254 subjects from 6 global collaborators. A de-identified subject ID, COVID-19 status, age in years and sex were almost always included in the sample metadata.

The collaborating institutions used their own protocols to collect whole blood in K2EDTA tubes. Collaborator samples were shipped for TCRbeta analysis as frozen whole blood, isolated PBMCs, or DNA extracted from either sample type. Summary of the overall study and its limitations: The quantity of clinical and demographic metadata differed by source and by participant and was supplied without curation.

TCRbeta CDR3 regions were amplified from genomic DNA using the immunoSEQ Assay, a bias-controlled multiplex PCR. Per the source publication's procedure: The number of nucleated cells in each sample was estimated by amplification of reference gene primers within the assay. Sequence reads were collapsed and filtered to measure the absolute abundance of every unique TCRbeta CDR3 rearrangement. For each sample, productive Simpson clonality was calculated as the square root of Simpson's diversity index over productive rearrangements. Here the immuneACCESS table is served through TCRdb, limited to in-frame sequences with V and J called. Missing clones are a known gap in these copies; in checked studies unresolved V genes cover under half, and the rest lacks a known reason. For V, J and clone size, that table is used; D and trimming come from the DNA. Recorded for this sample are 150,000 to 200,000 clones; about 86% of them occurred a single time. The ten largest clonotypes hold roughly 7% of the sample.

Comment on this clone: Its antigen specificity is not known. No much larger clone exists at a distance of one base, and base qualities are not known.

Including cysteine and phenylalanine, the CDR3 has 17 amino acids. Only the CDR3 DNA stays, 51 bases, in frame from base 1. V is pruned by 4 bases and J by 5 bases, leaving 12 bases of the junction without a gene match. Sequences SEHNR (CDR1) and FQNEAQ (CDR2) are obtained from the germline V gene (reference sequence). The sequence came from a man aged 50 to 59 with active or convalescent COVID-19. Recombination linked TRBV7-9 to TRBJ2-1, and 9 junctional nucleotides match TRBD1. The sample consisted of peripheral blood. The bases are TGTGCCAGCAGCTACATGACCGGGACAGGGTCCCACAATGAGCAGTTCTTC. The encoded protein is CASSYMTGTGSHNEQFF.